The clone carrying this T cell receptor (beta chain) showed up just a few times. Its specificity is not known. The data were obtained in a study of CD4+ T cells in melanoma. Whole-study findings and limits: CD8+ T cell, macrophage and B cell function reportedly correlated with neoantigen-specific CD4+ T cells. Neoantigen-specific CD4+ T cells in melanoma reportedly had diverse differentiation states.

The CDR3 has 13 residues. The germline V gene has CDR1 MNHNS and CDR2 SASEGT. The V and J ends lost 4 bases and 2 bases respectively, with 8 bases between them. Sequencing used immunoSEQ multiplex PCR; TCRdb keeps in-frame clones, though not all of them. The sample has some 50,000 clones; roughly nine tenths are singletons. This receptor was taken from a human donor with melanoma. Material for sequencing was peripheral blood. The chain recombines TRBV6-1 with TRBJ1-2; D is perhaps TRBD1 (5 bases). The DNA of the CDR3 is TGTGCCAGCAGTGCAGGGAAAAACTATGGCTACACCTTC. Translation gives CASSAGKNYGYTF.